These 7 T cell receptor beta chains were all obtained from the same sample, sequenced in a study of cytomegalovirus exposure and HLA in healthy donors. PCR employed 60 Vbeta and 13 Jbeta primers. The data were produced by immunoSEQ multiplex PCR, yet TCRdb's version contains in-frame clones alone and is incomplete. The listing contains 130,000 to 150,000 clones. The sample taken for sequencing was PBMCs. The receptors come from a male donor in good health and CMV-seronegative.

CDR3 sequence (DNA): TGTGCCAGCAGCCCCGGAGGGTTGGGAGAGACCCAGTACTTC. Translation gives CASSPGGLGETQYF. The genes are TRBV7-9 and TRBJ2-5; possible D gene TRBD2, 6 bases. Trimming cost V 5 bases and J 4 bases, with 14 bases left between them. The CDR3 has 14 amino acids. Germline V gives CDR1 SEHNR, CDR2 FQNEAQ (reference sequence).

The CDR3: CASSEGLGLRTGTEAFF. In nucleotides, the CDR3 is TGTGCCAGCAGTGAGGGTTTGGGGCTCCGAACCGGCACTGAAGCTTTCTTT. The chain has TRBV2 and TRBJ1-1, with a tentative D call TRBD1 (5 bases). Germline values: CDR1 SNHLY, CDR2 FYNNEI. This CDR3 is 17 amino acids long. V was shortened by 3 bases and J by 4 bases, with 21 bases between the two germline ends.

The V and J genes are TRBV6-5 and TRBJ2-7, with D maybe TRBD1 (6 bases). The CDR3 contains 15 residues. V was shortened by 4 bases and J by 6 bases, with 19 bases between the two germline ends. CDR1 and CDR2 (germline): MNHEY, SVGAGI. CDR3 loop: CASSFSPPGQVEQYF. The CDR3 DNA reads as TGTGCCAGCAGTTTCTCCCCCCCGGGACAAGTCGAGCAGTACTTC.

The chain recombines TRBV15 with TRBJ1-1; TRBD1 matches at 9 bases. CDR3 length equals 15 residues. The V and J ends lost 3 bases and 5 bases, in that order; junction bases with no gene match: 7. CDR1 is LNHNV and CDR2 is YYDKDF in the germline V gene (reference sequence). CDR3 DNA: TGTGCCACCAGCAGGATCCGGACAGGGGAAACTGAAGCTTTCTTT. Amino acid sequence: CATSRIRTGETEAFF.

This chain uses TRBV6-1 with TRBJ1-1; tentatively, D is TRBD1 (5 bases). Germline lookup yields CDR1 MNHNS and CDR2 SASEGT. Trimming shortened V by 4 bases and J by 1 base, and 10 bases separated the two germline ends. The CDR3 spans 14 residues. The CDR3 protein is CASSAKGQNTEAFF. The CDR3 nucleotides read TGTGCCAGCAGTGCGAAGGGGCAGAACACTGAAGCTTTCTTT.

The chain couples TRBV7-9 to TRBJ2-7; TRBD2 matches at 7 bases. After removal of 8 bases from V and 5 bases from J, the junction contained 18 bases not matched to a gene. Per the germline V gene, CDR1 is SEHNR and CDR2 is FQNEAQ (reference sequence). This CDR3 comprises 16 residues. The CDR3 nucleotides are TGTGCCAGCCGATTAGGAGGAGCGGGACGGCTCGACGAGCAGTACTTC. Its translation: CASRLGGAGRLDEQYF.

The chain combines TRBV2 with TRBJ2-5; 7 nucleotides agree with TRBD2. The V gene's germline CDR1 is SNHLY and CDR2 FYNNEI. The CDR3 extends over 13 amino acids. With 7 bases clipped from V and 5 bases from J, the junction kept 7 bases outside the gene matches. The CDR3 DNA reads TGTGCCAGCACGGCGTGGCGGGGGGAGACCCAGTACTTC. It translates to CASTAWRGETQYF.